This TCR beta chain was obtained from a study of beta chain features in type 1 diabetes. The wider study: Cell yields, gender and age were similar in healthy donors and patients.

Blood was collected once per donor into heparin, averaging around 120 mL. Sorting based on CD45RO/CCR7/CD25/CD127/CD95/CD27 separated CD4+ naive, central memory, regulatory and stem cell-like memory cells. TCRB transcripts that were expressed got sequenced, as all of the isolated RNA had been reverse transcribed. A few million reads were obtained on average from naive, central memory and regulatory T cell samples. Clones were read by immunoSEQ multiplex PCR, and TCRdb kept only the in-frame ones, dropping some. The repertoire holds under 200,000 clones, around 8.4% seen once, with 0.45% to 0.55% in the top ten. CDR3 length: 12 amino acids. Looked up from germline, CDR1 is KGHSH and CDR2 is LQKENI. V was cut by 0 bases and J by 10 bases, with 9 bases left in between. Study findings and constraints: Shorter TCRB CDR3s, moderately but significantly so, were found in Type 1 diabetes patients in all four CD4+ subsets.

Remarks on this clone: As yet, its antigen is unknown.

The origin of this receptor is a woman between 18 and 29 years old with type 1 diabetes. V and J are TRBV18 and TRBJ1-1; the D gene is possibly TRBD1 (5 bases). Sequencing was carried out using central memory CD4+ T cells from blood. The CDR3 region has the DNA TGTGCCAGCTCACCACCGGGGGGGGTAGCTTTCTTT. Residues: CASSPPGGVAFF.